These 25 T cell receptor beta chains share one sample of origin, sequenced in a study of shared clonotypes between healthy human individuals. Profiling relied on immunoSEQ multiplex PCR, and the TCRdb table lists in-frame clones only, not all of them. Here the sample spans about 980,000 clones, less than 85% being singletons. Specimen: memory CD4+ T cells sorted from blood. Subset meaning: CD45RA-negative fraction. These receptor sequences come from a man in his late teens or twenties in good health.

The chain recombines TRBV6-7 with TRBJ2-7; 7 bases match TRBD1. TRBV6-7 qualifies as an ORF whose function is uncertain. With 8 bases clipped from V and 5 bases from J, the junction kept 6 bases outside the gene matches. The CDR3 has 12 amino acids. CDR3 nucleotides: TGTGCCAGCCACCGACAGGGCGACGAGCAGTACTTC. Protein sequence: CASHRQGDEQYF.

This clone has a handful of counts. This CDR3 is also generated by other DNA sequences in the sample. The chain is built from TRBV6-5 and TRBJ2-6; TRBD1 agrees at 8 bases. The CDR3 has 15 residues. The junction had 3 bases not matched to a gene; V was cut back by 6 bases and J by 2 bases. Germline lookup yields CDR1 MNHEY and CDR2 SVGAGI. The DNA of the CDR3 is TGTGCCAGCAGCCCGGACAGGGCTGGGGCCAACGTCCTGACTTTC. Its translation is CASSPDRAGANVLTF.

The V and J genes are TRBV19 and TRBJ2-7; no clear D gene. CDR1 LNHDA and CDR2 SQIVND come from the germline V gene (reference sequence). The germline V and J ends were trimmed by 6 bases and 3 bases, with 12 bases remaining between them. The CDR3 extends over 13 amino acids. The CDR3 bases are TGTGCCAGTAGCCTACTCATAGGCTACGAGCAGTACTTC. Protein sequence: CASSLLIGYEQYF. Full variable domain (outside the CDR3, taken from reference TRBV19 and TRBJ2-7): DGGITQSPKYLFRKEGQNVTLSCEQNLNHDAMYWYRQDPGQGLRLIYYSQIVNDFQKGDIAEGYSVSREKKESFPLTVTSAQKNPTAFYLCASSLLIGYEQYFGPGTRLTVT.

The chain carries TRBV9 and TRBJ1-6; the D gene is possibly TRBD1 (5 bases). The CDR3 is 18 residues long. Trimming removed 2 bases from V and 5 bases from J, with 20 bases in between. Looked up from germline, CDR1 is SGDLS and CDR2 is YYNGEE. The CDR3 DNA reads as TGTGCCAGCAGCGTGGGGCCAGGCGGGGGGATGGATAATTCACCCCTCCACTTT. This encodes CASSVGPGGGMDNSPLHF.

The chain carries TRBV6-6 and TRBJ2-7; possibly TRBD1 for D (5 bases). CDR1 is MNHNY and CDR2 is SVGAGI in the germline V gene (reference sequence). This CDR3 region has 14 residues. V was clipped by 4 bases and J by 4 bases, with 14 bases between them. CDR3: CASSSRQKGYEQYF. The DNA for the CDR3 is TGTGCCAGCAGTTCACGACAGAAAGGGTACGAGCAGTACTTC.

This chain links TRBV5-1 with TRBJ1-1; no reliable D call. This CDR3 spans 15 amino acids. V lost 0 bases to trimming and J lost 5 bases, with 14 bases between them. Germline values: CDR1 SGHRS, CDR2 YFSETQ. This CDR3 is CASSLDRPPKTEAFF. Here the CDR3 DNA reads TGCGCCAGCAGCTTGGATCGCCCTCCTAAGACTGAAGCTTTCTTT.

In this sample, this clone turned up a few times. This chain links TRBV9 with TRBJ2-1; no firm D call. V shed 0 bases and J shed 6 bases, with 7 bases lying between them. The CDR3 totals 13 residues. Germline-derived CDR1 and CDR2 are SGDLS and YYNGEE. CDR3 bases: TGTGCCAGCAGCGTAGATACCGGCAATGAGCAGTTCTTC. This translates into CASSVDTGNEQFF.

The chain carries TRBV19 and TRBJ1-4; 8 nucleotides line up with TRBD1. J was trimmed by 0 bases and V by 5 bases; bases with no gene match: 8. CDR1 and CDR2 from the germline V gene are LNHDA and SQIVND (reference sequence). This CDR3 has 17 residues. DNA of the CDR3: TGTGCCAGTAGTTCGCCGGGACAGGCGGCAACTAATGAAAAACTGTTTTTT. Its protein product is CASSSPGQAATNEKLFF.

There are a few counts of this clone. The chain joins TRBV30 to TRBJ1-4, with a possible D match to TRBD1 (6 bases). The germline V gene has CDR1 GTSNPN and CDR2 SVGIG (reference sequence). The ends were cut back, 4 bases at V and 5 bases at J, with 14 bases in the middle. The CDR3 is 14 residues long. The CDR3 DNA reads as TGTGCCTGGAACCTCGGACAGAAGAATGAAAAACTGTTTTTT. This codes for CAWNLGQKNEKLFF.

CDR3 amino acids: CATQRGYGYTF. The CDR3 bases are TGTGCCACCCAAAGAGGGTATGGCTACACCTTC. This rearrangement joins TRBV28 to TRBJ1-2, with unresolved D. The CDR3 runs 11 residues. CDR1 is MDHEN, CDR2 SYDVKM, per germline. V was cut by 10 bases and J by 5 bases, with 11 bases left in between.

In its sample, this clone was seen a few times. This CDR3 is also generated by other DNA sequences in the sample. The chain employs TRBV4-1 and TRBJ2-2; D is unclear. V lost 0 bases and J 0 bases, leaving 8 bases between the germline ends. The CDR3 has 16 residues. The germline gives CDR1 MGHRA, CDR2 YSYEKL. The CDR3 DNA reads TGCGCCAGCAGCCAAGAACCCGGGCCGAACACCGGGGAGCTGTTTTTT. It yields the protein CASSQEPGPNTGELFF.

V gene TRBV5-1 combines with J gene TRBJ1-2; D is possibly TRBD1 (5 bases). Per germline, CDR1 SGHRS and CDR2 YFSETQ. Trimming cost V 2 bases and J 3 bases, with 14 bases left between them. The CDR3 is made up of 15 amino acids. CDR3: CASSFNVGVDYGYTF. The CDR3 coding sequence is TGCGCCAGCAGCTTTAATGTAGGGGTGGACTATGGCTACACCTTC.

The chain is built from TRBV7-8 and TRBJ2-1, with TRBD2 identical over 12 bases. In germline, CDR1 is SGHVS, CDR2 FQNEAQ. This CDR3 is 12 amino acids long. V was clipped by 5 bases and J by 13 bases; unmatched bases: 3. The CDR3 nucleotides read TGTGCCAGCAGCACGACTAGCGGGAGACAGTTCTTC. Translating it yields CASSTTSGRQFF.

CDR3 DNA sequence: TGTGCCAGCAGCAGGGCGGGACAGAGGTACGACGAGCAGTACTTC. Translating it yields CASSRAGQRYDEQYF. This rearrangement joins TRBV9 to TRBJ2-7; weak D call: TRBD1 (7 bases). Germline loops: CDR1 SGDLS, CDR2 YYNGEE. This CDR3 comprises 15 residues. Trimming shortened V by 4 bases and J by 5 bases, and 19 bases separated the two germline ends.

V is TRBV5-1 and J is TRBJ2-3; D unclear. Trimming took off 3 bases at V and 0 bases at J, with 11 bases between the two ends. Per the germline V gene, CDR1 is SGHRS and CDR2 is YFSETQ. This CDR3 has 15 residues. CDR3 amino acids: CASSSGRSSTDTQYF. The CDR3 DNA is TGCGCCAGCAGCTCGGGCCGATCTAGCACAGATACGCAGTATTTT.

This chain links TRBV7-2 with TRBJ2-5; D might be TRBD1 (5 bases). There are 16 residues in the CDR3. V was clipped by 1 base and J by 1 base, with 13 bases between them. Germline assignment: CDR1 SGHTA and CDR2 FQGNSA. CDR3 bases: TGTGCCAGCAGCTTAGTACCAGGGTTAACCCAAGAGACCCAGTACTTC. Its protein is CASSLVPGLTQETQYF.

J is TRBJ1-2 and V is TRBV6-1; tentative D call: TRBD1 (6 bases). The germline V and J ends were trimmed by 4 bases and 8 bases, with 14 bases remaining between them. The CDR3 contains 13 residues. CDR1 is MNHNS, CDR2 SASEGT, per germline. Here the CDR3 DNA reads TGTGCCAGCAGTGGAGGCCAGGGGCGCGGCTACACCTTC. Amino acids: CASSGGQGRGYTF.

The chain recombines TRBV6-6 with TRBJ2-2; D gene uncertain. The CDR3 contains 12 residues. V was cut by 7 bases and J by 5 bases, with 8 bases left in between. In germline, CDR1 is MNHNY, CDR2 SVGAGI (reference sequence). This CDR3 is CASTRETGELFF. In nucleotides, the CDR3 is TGTGCCAGCACACGTGAGACCGGGGAGCTGTTTTTT.

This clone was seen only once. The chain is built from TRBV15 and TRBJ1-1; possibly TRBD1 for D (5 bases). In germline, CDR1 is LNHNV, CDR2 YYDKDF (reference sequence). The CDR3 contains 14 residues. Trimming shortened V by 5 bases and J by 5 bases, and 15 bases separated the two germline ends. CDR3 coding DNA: TGTGCCACCAGCCGGGAAGGGGAGTATACTGAAGCTTTCTTT. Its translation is CATSREGEYTEAFF.

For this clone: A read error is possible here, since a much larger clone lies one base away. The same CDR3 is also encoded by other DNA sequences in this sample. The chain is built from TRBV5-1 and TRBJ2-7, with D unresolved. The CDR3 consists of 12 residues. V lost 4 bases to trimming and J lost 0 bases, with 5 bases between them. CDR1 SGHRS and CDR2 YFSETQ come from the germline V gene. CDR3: CASSLPSYEQYF. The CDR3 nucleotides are TGCGCCAGCAGCCTGCCCTCCTACGAGCAGTACTTC.

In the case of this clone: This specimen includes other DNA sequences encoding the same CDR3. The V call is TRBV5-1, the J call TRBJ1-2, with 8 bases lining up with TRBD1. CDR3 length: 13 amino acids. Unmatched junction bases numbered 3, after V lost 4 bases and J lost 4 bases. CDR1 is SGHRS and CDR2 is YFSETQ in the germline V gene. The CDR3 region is CASSVGQGYGYTF. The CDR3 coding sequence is TGCGCCAGCAGCGTCGGACAGGGCTATGGCTACACCTTC.

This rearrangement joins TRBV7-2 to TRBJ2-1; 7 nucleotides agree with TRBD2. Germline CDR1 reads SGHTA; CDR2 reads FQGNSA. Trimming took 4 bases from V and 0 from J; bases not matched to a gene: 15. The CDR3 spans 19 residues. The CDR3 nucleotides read TGTGCCAGCAGCTCTAGTGGGGGAGGGGTTTTGAGCTCCTACAATGAGCAGTTCTTC. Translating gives CASSSSGGGVLSSYNEQFF.

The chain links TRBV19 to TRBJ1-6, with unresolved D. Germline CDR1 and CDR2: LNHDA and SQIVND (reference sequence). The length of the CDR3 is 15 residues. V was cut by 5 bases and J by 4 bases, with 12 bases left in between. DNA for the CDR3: TGTGCCAGTAGTCTTGCCACTGATTATAATTCACCCCTCCACTTT. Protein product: CASSLATDYNSPLHF.

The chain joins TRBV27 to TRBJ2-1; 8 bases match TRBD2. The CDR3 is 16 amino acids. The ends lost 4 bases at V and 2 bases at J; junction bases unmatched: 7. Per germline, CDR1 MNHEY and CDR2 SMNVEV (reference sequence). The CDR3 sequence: CASSSRGGLTYNEQFF. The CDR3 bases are TGTGCCAGCAGTTCCCGGGGGGGCCTGACCTACAATGAGCAGTTCTTC.

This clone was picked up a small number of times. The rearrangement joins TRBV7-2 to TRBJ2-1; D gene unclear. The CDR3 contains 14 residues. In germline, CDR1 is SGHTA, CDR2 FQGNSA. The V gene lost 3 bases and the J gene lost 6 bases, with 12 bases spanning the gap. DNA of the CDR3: TGTGCCAGCAGCTTCAATTCGGACGGCAATGAGCAGTTCTTC. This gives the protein CASSFNSDGNEQFF.